The 28 T cell receptor beta chains in this list originate from one sample, sequenced in a study of blood T cell repertoires in COVID-19. Repertoires were generated with immunoSEQ multiplex PCR, while TCRdb's copy carries only in-frame clones and drops some. The data contain tens of thousands of clones, around 90% of them seen just once; the ten biggest clones take up roughly 15%. Sequenced sample: peripheral blood. The receptors were gathered from a male donor with acute or convalescent COVID-19.

Here the CDR3 reads CASSLDRGGGYTF. CDR3 sequence (DNA): TGTGCCAGCAGCTTAGACAGGGGCGGTGGCTACACCTTC. V usage is TRBV7-2 and J usage is TRBJ1-2, with TRBD1 matching 7 bases. V dropped 1 base and J dropped 7; count of bases not matched to a gene: 3. This CDR3 comprises 13 residues. Germline CDR1 and CDR2: SGHTA and FQGNSA.

As concerns this clone: Other DNA variants within this sample encode the same CDR3. This chain connects TRBV6-1 to TRBJ1-1, with D perhaps matching TRBD1 (6 bases). The CDR3 spans 13 residues. Germline loops: CDR1 MNHNS, CDR2 SASEGT. V shed 3 bases and J shed 6 bases, with 11 bases lying between them. CDR3 coding DNA: TGTGCCAGCAGTGACAGGGGCAGGGCTGAAGCTTTCTTT. This translates into CASSDRGRAEAFF.

The genes are TRBV11-2 and TRBJ2-3; D perhaps matches TRBD1 (5 bases). V lost 3 bases and J lost 6, with 19 bases in between. Germline CDR1 SGHAT, CDR2 FQNNGV. This CDR3 contains 16 residues. For the CDR3, the DNA is TGTGCCAGCAGCTTTCCCCTGGACACGAGTACGGATACGCAGTATTTT. Translated, it gives CASSFPLDTSTDTQYF.

The count of this clone is one. The chain carries TRBV10-3 and TRBJ2-3; the match to TRBD1 covers 12 bases. The CDR3 length is 15 residues. CDR1 and CDR2 from the germline V gene are ENHRY and SYGVKD. V shed 8 bases and J 8 bases; nucleotides not matched to a gene: 11. The CDR3 DNA follows: TGTGCCATCGGGGGACAGGGGGCACTCGAGGGTACGCAGTATTTT. The encoded protein is CAIGGQGALEGTQYF.

The CDR3: CATSDLSGSSYNEQFF. The CDR3 region has the DNA TGTGCCACCAGTGACCTTAGCGGAAGCTCCTACAATGAGCAGTTCTTC. The chain carries TRBV24-1 and TRBJ2-1, with D perhaps matching TRBD2 (6 bases). V was trimmed by 4 bases and J by 0 bases, leaving 12 bases between them. The CDR3 runs to 16 residues. Per the germline V gene, CDR1 is KGHDR and CDR2 is SFDVKD.

The chain joins TRBV5-1 to TRBJ2-3; 8 bases fit TRBD1. There are 15 residues in the CDR3. V lost 4 bases and J lost 1; bases outside the gene matches: 5. Germline V gives CDR1 SGHRS, CDR2 YFSETQ. The CDR3 DNA is TGCGCCAGCAGCGGAGGACAGGGCCGCACAGATACGCAGTATTTT. It specifies CASSGGQGRTDTQYF.

The CDR3 nucleotides read TGTGCCAGCAGCGATCTCTCTGGAAACACCATATATTTT. Translating gives CASSDLSGNTIYF. V and J are TRBV9 and TRBJ1-3; D is undetermined. This CDR3 has 13 residues. V was clipped by 3 bases and J by 0 bases, with 4 bases between them. Germline CDR1 is SGDLS and CDR2 is YYNGEE.

The V gene is TRBV6-5, the J gene TRBJ2-5; 8 nucleotides line up with TRBD1. The CDR3 is 15 residues long. CDR1 and CDR2 (germline): MNHEY, SVGAGI. V lost 5 bases to trimming and J lost 7 bases; unmatched junction nucleotides: 12. CDR3: CASSTPSGGEVTQYF. The CDR3 DNA reads as TGTGCCAGCAGTACCCCCTCAGGGGGCGAGGTGACCCAGTACTTC.

The rearrangement uses TRBV7-2 and TRBJ1-5; no firm D call. CDR3 size: 13 residues. CDR1 is SGHTA, CDR2 FQGNSA, per germline. Trimming removed 6 bases at V and 2 bases at J, with 8 bases between. In DNA form, the CDR3 reads TGTGCCAGCAGTCTCTCCCGCAATCAGCCCCAGCATTTT. Its translation: CASSLSRNQPQHF.

This clone was seen once. This sequence joins TRBV11-2 and TRBJ2-1; tentatively, D is TRBD1 (6 bases). The ends were cut back, 5 bases at V and 10 bases at J, with 9 bases in the middle. CDR1 and CDR2 from the germline V gene are SGHAT and FQNNGV. This CDR3 spans 11 amino acids. CDR3 DNA sequence: TGTGCCAGCAGCCGTGGGGGCGAGCAGTTCTTC. Translated, it gives CASSRGGEQFF.

CDR3 DNA sequence: TGTGCCAGCAGGAGTCAGGTGTATAGCAATCAGCCCCAGCATTTT. It translates to CASRSQVYSNQPQHF. V is TRBV6-5 and J is TRBJ1-5; D gene uncertain. This CDR3 region has 15 residues. With 6 bases removed from V and 0 bases from J, the gap between germline ends came to 12 bases. Germline V lookup: CDR1 MNHEY, CDR2 SVGAGI.

This clone turned up a few times. The chain couples TRBV29-1 to TRBJ1-5; no definite D call. There are 13 residues in the CDR3. Germline CDR1 SQVTM, CDR2 ANQGSEA. Trimming removed 6 bases at V and 5 bases at J, with 14 bases between. Written as DNA, the CDR3 is TGCAGCGTCAGCGTTCGGGAGGATCAGCCCCAGCATTTT. It codes for CSVSVREDQPQHF.

This chain connects TRBV18 to TRBJ1-3; 7 nucleotides match TRBD1. This CDR3 region has 16 residues. CDR1 is KGHSH, CDR2 LQKENI, per germline. Trimming cost V 2 bases and J 2 bases; bases outside gene matches: 6. This CDR3 reads CASSPWQGTAGNTIYF. CDR3 nucleotide sequence: TGTGCCAGCTCACCATGGCAGGGGACAGCTGGAAACACCATATATTTT.

The chain couples TRBV24-1 to TRBJ2-3; 7 bases are shared with TRBD1. V was clipped by 4 bases and J by 7 bases; unmatched bases: 10. Germline V CDR1 and CDR2: KGHDR, SFDVKD. CDR3 length equals 15 residues. The DNA of the CDR3 is TGTGCCACCAGTGACCGACAGGGATCCCCACATACGCAGTATTTT. Protein sequence: CATSDRQGSPHTQYF.

This rearrangement joins TRBV28 to TRBJ2-3; TRBD2 is a possible D gene (5 bases). CDR3 length equals 15 residues. V was pared by 2 bases and J by 0 bases, with 9 bases between. Germline CDR1 MDHEN, CDR2 SYDVKM. For the CDR3, the DNA is TGTGCCAGCAGTTTACCCAGCGGAAGCACAGATACGCAGTATTTT. Its translation is CASSLPSGSTDTQYF.

CDR3 loop: CASSLSLGGIYGYTF. CDR3 coding DNA: TGTGCCAGCAGCCTCTCCCTTGGAGGGATTTATGGCTACACCTTC. The chain joins TRBV3-1 (or the pseudogene TRBV3-2) to TRBJ1-2, with D unclear. The V end was cut by 4 bases, the J end by 5 bases, with 17 bases between. This CDR3 contains 15 residues. The germline V gene encodes CDR1 LGHDT and CDR2 YNNKEL (reference sequence).

The rearrangement uses TRBV4-2 and TRBJ2-7, with 8 bases identical to TRBD2. The CDR3 length is 17 residues. After removal of 1 base from V and 2 bases from J, the junction contained 10 bases not matched to a gene. Germline V gives CDR1 LGHNA, CDR2 YNFKEQ. The CDR3 DNA is TGTGCCAGCAGCCAAGCCTTGTCAGCGGGGGAACCCTACGAGCAGTACTTC. Its protein product is CASSQALSAGEPYEQYF.

This clone has a handful of counts. The rearrangement links TRBV9 to TRBJ1-3; D is possibly TRBD1 (5 bases). V dropped 5 bases and J dropped 0 bases, with 12 bases sitting between them. The CDR3 is 15 amino acids. Germline loops: CDR1 SGDLS, CDR2 YYNGEE. The CDR3 is CASSDDSSSGNTIYF. In DNA form, the CDR3 reads TGTGCCAGCAGTGACGACAGTAGCTCTGGAAACACCATATATTTT.

This chain links TRBV28 with TRBJ2-5; TRBD1 agrees at 8 bases. Germline V lookup: CDR1 MDHEN, CDR2 SYDVKM. After removal of 4 bases from V and 2 bases from J, the junction contained 9 bases not matched to a gene. The length of the CDR3 is 16 residues. The CDR3: CASSSRQGLAQETQYF. For the CDR3, the DNA is TGTGCCAGCAGTTCTCGACAGGGGCTTGCTCAAGAGACCCAGTACTTC.

This clone is a singleton in its sample. This chain uses TRBV6-5 with TRBJ1-5; D uncertain. CDR3 length: 12 residues. V gave up 7 bases and J gave up 6 bases, with 10 bases separating them. Germline CDR1 MNHEY, CDR2 SVGAGI. The CDR3 bases are TGTGCCAGCAACGATTCGCGTCAGCCCCAGCATTTT. It encodes CASNDSRQPQHF.

CDR3 loop: CASSRDREETQYF. For the CDR3, the DNA is TGTGCCAGCAGTAGGGACAGAGAAGAGACCCAGTACTTC. The rearrangement links TRBV6-5 to TRBJ2-5; 7 bases agree with TRBD1. Germline V lookup: CDR1 MNHEY, CDR2 SVGAGI. Losses at the gene ends were 5 bases for V and 3 bases for J; bases not matched to a gene: 3. This CDR3 has 13 residues.

The V and J genes are TRBV12-3 or TRBV12-4 and TRBJ1-2; tentatively, D is TRBD1 (5 bases). V lost 10 bases to trimming and J lost 4 bases, with 10 bases between them. This CDR3 is built from 11 residues. CDR3 DNA sequence: TGTGCCACAATTCAGGGCTATGGCTACACCTTC. This translates into CATIQGYGYTF.

The chain is built from TRBV19 and TRBJ2-7; TRBD2 agrees at 9 bases. CDR1 LNHDA and CDR2 SQIVND come from the germline V gene (reference sequence). J was trimmed by 3 bases and V by 3 bases; bases with no gene match: 6. The CDR3 spans 15 residues. The CDR3 DNA reads TGTGCCAGTAGTATTGATAGCGGGGGTTTCTACGAGCAGTACTTC. Translation gives CASSIDSGGFYEQYF. Full variable domain (remainder filled in from reference TRBV19 and TRBJ2-7): DGGITQSPKYLFRKEGQNVTLSCEQNLNHDAMYWYRQDPGQGLRLIYYSQIVNDFQKGDIAEGYSVSREKKESFPLTVTSAQKNPTAFYLCASSIDSGGFYEQYFGPGTRLTVT.

This clone showed up just once. This chain connects TRBV19 to TRBJ2-2; D gene uncertain. The CDR3 contains 11 residues. Trimming took off 1 base at V and 8 bases at J, with 2 bases between the two ends. Germline assignment: CDR1 LNHDA and CDR2 SQIVND (reference sequence). CDR3 loop: CASSIVGELFF. CDR3 in DNA: TGTGCCAGTAGTATAGTAGGGGAGCTGTTTTTT.

The chain joins TRBV6-4 to TRBJ1-5, with D possibly being TRBD1 (5 bases). CDR3 length: 13 residues. The V gene's germline CDR1 is MRHNA and CDR2 SNTAGT. V lost 3 bases to trimming and J lost 8 bases, with 11 bases between them. As DNA, the CDR3 is TGTGCCAGCAGTGAGCAGGGTGGGAAGCCCCAGCATTTT. Its translation: CASSEQGGKPQHF.

The chain joins TRBV5-1 to TRBJ1-6; 10 nucleotides align to TRBD1. From germline, CDR1 is SGHRS and CDR2 YFSETQ. The CDR3 has 17 amino acids. Trimming cost V 1 base and J 2 bases; bases outside gene matches: 3. CDR3 protein: CASSLYGQGAYNSPLHF. The CDR3 coding sequence is TGCGCCAGCAGCTTGTACGGACAGGGGGCCTATAATTCACCCCTCCACTTT.

V and J are TRBV28 and TRBJ2-1; 10 nucleotides align to TRBD1. CDR1 and CDR2 (germline): MDHEN, SYDVKM. The V and J ends lost 6 bases and 8 bases, in that order; junction bases with no gene match: 10. The CDR3 is 15 amino acids. The DNA of the CDR3 is TGTGCCAGCAGCATGGTACGCGGGACAGGGGATGAGCAGTTCTTC. It translates to CASSMVRGTGDEQFF.

This clone was recorded only once. The rearrangement links TRBV6-5 to TRBJ1-1; D possibly corresponds to TRBD1 (5 bases). V gave up 6 bases and J gave up 0 bases, with 11 bases separating them. The germline V gene has CDR1 MNHEY and CDR2 SVGAGI. The CDR3 is 14 residues long. The CDR3, as DNA: TGTGCCAGCAGAACGTGGGGCCTGAACACTGAAGCTTTCTTT. As protein: CASRTWGLNTEAFF.